What follows are 4 T cell receptor beta chains derived from one specimen sequenced in a study of blood T cell repertoires in COVID-19. Repertoires were generated with immunoSEQ multiplex PCR, while TCRdb's copy carries only in-frame clones and drops some. Of 130,000 or so clones in the sample, almost 90% were seen once. The sequenced material came from peripheral blood. These receptors were taken from a woman aged 55-75 years with acute or convalescent COVID-19.

CDR3 sequence (DNA): TGTGCCAGCAGCCCCGCCCTGGGAGGGTTCTATGGCTACACCTTC. Its protein product is CASSPALGGFYGYTF. The rearrangement uses TRBV3-1 (or the pseudogene TRBV3-2) and TRBJ1-2; D not certain. V lost 4 bases to trimming and J lost 4 bases, with 16 bases between them. Germline-derived CDR1 and CDR2 are LGHDT and YNNKEL (reference sequence). The CDR3 covers 15 residues.

The chain couples TRBV27 to TRBJ2-7; 8 bases map to TRBD1. This CDR3 has 16 amino acids. Germline V gene sequence: CDR1 MNHEY, CDR2 SMNVEV (reference sequence). The junction had 8 bases not matched to a gene; V was cut back by 2 bases and J by 2 bases. CDR3 amino acids: CASSLVLTGDPYEQYF. The CDR3 nucleotides read TGTGCCAGCAGTTTAGTCCTGACAGGGGACCCCTACGAGCAGTACTTC.

This clone was observed a few times. The gene calls are TRBV4-1 and TRBJ1-1; 7 bases are a match to TRBD1. This CDR3 is built from 16 residues. Germline CDR1 MGHRA, CDR2 YSYEKL. J was trimmed by 5 bases and V by 4 bases; bases with no gene match: 13. The CDR3 DNA reads as TGCGCCAGCAGCCCCTTGACATTTCCAGGGGGGACTGAAGCTTTCTTT. As protein: CASSPLTFPGGTEAFF.

The chain links TRBV3-1 (or the pseudogene TRBV3-2) to TRBJ2-7, with a weak D call TRBD2 (7 bases). The ends were cut back, 4 bases at V and 6 bases at J, with 16 bases in the middle. Germline V gene sequence: CDR1 LGHDT, CDR2 YNNKEL (reference sequence). This CDR3 spans 14 amino acids. The CDR3 spells CASSPVGGVGEQYF. CDR3 nucleotide sequence: TGTGCCAGCAGCCCCGTAGGGGGGGTGGGCGAGCAGTACTTC.